The 16 T cell receptor beta chains given below trace back to one sample, sequenced in a study of blood T cell repertoires in COVID-19. Profiling relied on immunoSEQ multiplex PCR, and the TCRdb table lists in-frame clones only, not all of them. The sample has around 100,000 clones, around 86% seen once. Material: peripheral blood. The receptors stem from a woman aged 80 or older with acute or convalescent COVID-19.

The V and J genes are TRBV2 and TRBJ1-1; TRBD1 is a possible D gene (6 bases). CDR1 is SNHLY and CDR2 is FYNNEI in the germline V gene. The CDR3 totals 14 residues. The V and J ends lost 7 bases and 4 bases respectively, with 16 bases between them. Here the CDR3 reads CASTLRGGVTEAFF. The CDR3, as DNA: TGTGCCAGCACCCTGAGGGGGGGAGTCACTGAAGCTTTCTTT.

V is TRBV9 and J is TRBJ2-1; D might be TRBD2 (5 bases). Per the germline V gene, CDR1 is SGDLS and CDR2 is YYNGEE. The germline V and J ends were trimmed by 3 bases and 4 bases, with 17 bases remaining between them. This CDR3 is 16 amino acids long. The DNA of the CDR3 is TGTGCCAGCAGCGCCCACCCGCGGGTTGATTACAATGAGCAGTTCTTC. Amino acid sequence: CASSAHPRVDYNEQFF.

This clone was seen only a few times. V and J are TRBV27 and TRBJ2-7, with 8 positions matching TRBD1. Germline trimming cut 5 bases from V and 4 bases from J; bases unmatched to any gene: 10. The CDR3 extends over 15 amino acids. The germline V gene encodes CDR1 MNHEY and CDR2 SMNVEV (reference sequence). The CDR3 DNA sequence: TGTGCCAGCAGTCCAACCGGGACAGGCTTGTACGAGCAGTACTTC. Encoded protein: CASSPTGTGLYEQYF.

This chain links TRBV5-4 with TRBJ1-1; maybe TRBD1 (5 bases). With 4 bases removed from V and 3 bases from J, the gap between germline ends came to 13 bases. Germline values: CDR1 SGHNT, CDR2 YYREEE (reference sequence). CDR3 size: 14 residues. Written as DNA, the CDR3 is TGTGCCAGCAGCGGAGATTTAGGGGACACTGAAGCTTTCTTT. As protein: CASSGDLGDTEAFF.

The chain has TRBV9 and TRBJ2-5; 11 bases are shared with TRBD2. The ends lost 2 bases at V and 4 bases at J; junction bases unmatched: 4. The CDR3 runs 15 residues. Germline-derived CDR1 and CDR2 are SGDLS and YYNGEE. The CDR3 DNA follows: TGTGCCAGCAGCGTCTCTCTAGCGGGAGGAGAGACCCAGTACTTC. Its protein is CASSVSLAGGETQYF.

In this sample, this clone turned up a few times. This sequence joins TRBV3-1 (or the pseudogene TRBV3-2) and TRBJ1-5; no clear D gene. CDR3 length: 13 amino acids. Trimming pared 1 base from V and 4 bases from J, leaving 5 bases between. The germline CDR1 and CDR2 sequences are LGHDT and YNNKEL (reference sequence). CDR3 DNA: TGTGCCAGCAGCCAAGGAGCTAATCAGCCCCAGCATTTT. Its protein product is CASSQGANQPQHF.

V usage is TRBV5-1 and J usage is TRBJ2-4, with a possible D match to TRBD2 (8 bases). The CDR3 sequence is 15 residues long. V lost 4 bases to trimming and J lost 3 bases, with 14 bases between them. Looked up from germline, CDR1 is SGHRS and CDR2 is YFSETQ. This chain's CDR3 is CASSRDSGGKNIQYF. The DNA for the CDR3 is TGCGCCAGCAGCAGGGACAGCGGGGGCAAAAACATTCAGTACTTC.

The chain recombines TRBV2 with TRBJ2-5; D is unclear. Germline V gene data show CDR1 as SNHLY and CDR2 as FYNNEI. V lost 7 bases to trimming and J lost 3 bases, with 15 bases between them. CDR3 length: 14 residues. CDR3 amino acids: CASMSTQFEETQYF. The CDR3 nucleotides are TGTGCCAGCATGAGCACTCAATTTGAAGAGACCCAGTACTTC.

This chain uses TRBV5-6 with TRBJ2-5; 9 positions match TRBD2. The CDR3 is made up of 15 amino acids. Trimming took 0 bases from V and 9 from J; bases not matched to a gene: 9. Germline V gives CDR1 SGHDT, CDR2 YYEEEE. This chain's CDR3 is CASSLDRGAGGAQYF. DNA of the CDR3: TGTGCCAGCAGCTTGGACCGGGGGGCGGGGGGGGCCCAGTACTTC.

The rearrangement links TRBV5-8 to TRBJ2-5; D is perhaps TRBD1 (6 bases). The CDR3 runs to 12 residues. V was shortened by 6 bases and J by 7 bases, with 13 bases between the two germline ends. The germline V gene encodes CDR1 SGHTS and CDR2 YDEGEE. The CDR3: CASNRDTGTQYF. For the CDR3, the DNA is TGTGCCAGCAACCGGGACACCGGGACCCAGTACTTC.

This clone was detected only once. The chain has TRBV10-3 and TRBJ1-6; D might be TRBD1 (5 bases). This CDR3 spans 14 amino acids. Between the trimmed V and J ends, which lost 4 bases and 3 bases, there was a span of 7 bases. Looked up from germline, CDR1 is ENHRY and CDR2 is SYGVKD. CDR3 amino acids: CAISGTNYNSPLHF. The CDR3 DNA follows: TGTGCCATCAGTGGGACAAACTATAATTCACCCCTCCACTTT.

The genes are TRBV3-1 (or the pseudogene TRBV3-2) and TRBJ1-2; tentatively, D is TRBD1 (5 bases). This CDR3 has 15 amino acids. The V and J ends lost 1 base and 1 base respectively, with 10 bases between them. Germline V gene sequence: CDR1 LGHDT, CDR2 YNNKEL (reference sequence). CDR3 loop: CASSQGIGVNYGYTF. CDR3 coding DNA: TGTGCCAGCAGCCAAGGAATAGGGGTTAACTATGGCTACACCTTC.

The rearrangement links TRBV6-1 to TRBJ1-2; 8 nucleotides line up with TRBD1. This CDR3 is built from 14 residues. Germline-derived CDR1 and CDR2 are MNHNS and SASEGT. The junction had 3 bases not matched to a gene; V was cut back by 1 base and J by 5 bases. CDR3 bases: TGTGCCAGCAGTGAAGGCGGACAGGGTTATGGCTACACCTTC. Translated, it gives CASSEGGQGYGYTF.

This clone was counted once. V gene TRBV19 combines with J gene TRBJ1-2; D is possibly TRBD1 (5 bases). V was cut by 5 bases and J by 0 bases, with 13 bases left in between. CDR3 length equals 15 residues. From germline, CDR1 is LNHDA and CDR2 SQIVND (reference sequence). DNA for the CDR3: TGTGCCAGTAGTCCCCAAGGGGTGTCTAACTATGGCTACACCTTC. Its translation: CASSPQGVSNYGYTF.

CDR3 amino acids: CAWSGQVGELFF. The CDR3, as DNA: TGTGCCTGGAGCGGACAGGTCGGGGAGCTGTTTTTT. V gene TRBV30 combines with J gene TRBJ2-2; 7 bases match TRBD1. V lost 3 bases to trimming and J lost 7 bases; unmatched junction nucleotides: 2. This CDR3 spans 12 amino acids. The germline V gene encodes CDR1 GTSNPN and CDR2 SVGIG (reference sequence).

This clone was observed a single time. The genes are TRBV6-6 and TRBJ2-3; 10 positions match TRBD2. The ends lost 2 bases at V and 5 bases at J; junction bases unmatched: 1. CDR1 MNHNY and CDR2 SVGAGI come from the germline V gene (reference sequence). The CDR3 has 14 residues. The CDR3 spells CASSYTSGEDTQYF. Here the CDR3 DNA reads TGTGCCAGCAGTTACACTAGCGGGGAAGATACGCAGTATTTT.